Each of the 8 T cell receptor beta chains below was sequenced from the same sample in a study of shared clonotypes between healthy human individuals. The protocol was immunoSEQ multiplex PCR, while the TCRdb copy is restricted to in-frame clones and leaves out a portion. Here the sample spans about 1.5 million clones, 95% to 99% being singletons. Sequenced sample: naive CD4+ T cells sorted from blood. The subset is: CD45RA+ positively selected. The origin of the receptors is a man aged 30 to 39 in good health.

This clone was seen a single time. Here the CDR3 DNA reads TGCGCCAGCAGCGAAGGGCCCTACGAGCAGTACTTC. Encoded protein: CASSEGPYEQYF. The genes are TRBV5-1 and TRBJ2-7; the D is unclear. CDR3 length: 12 residues. V was pared by 4 bases and J by 2 bases, with 7 bases between. Germline V gene lookup returns CDR1 SGHRS and CDR2 YFSETQ. The entire variable domain, with the rest obtained from reference TRBV5-1 and TRBJ2-7, is as follows: KAGVTQTPRYLIKTRGQQVTLSCSPISGHRSVSWYQQTPGQGLQFLFEYFSETQRNKGNFPGRFSGRQFSNSRSEMNVSTLELGDSALYLCASSEGPYEQYFGPGTRLTVT.

Comment on this clone: This sample also contains other DNA sequences that code for the same CDR3. The rearrangement links TRBV9 to TRBJ2-7; TRBD1 matches 7 bases. This CDR3 is built from 13 residues. Per the germline V gene, CDR1 is SGDLS and CDR2 is YYNGEE. V trimming: 4 bases; J trimming: 4 bases; junction bases outside the gene matches: 5. The CDR3 loop is CASSRTGDYEQYF. CDR3 sequence (DNA): TGTGCCAGCAGCCGCACAGGGGATTACGAGCAGTACTTC.

The chain combines TRBV28 with TRBJ1-1; D unresolved. Trimming removed 5 bases from V and 11 bases from J, with 18 bases in between. The CDR3 consists of 13 residues. Germline CDR1 is MDHEN and CDR2 is SYDVKM. The CDR3 here is CASSLRNPMRAFF. DNA for the CDR3: TGTGCCAGCAGTCTTAGGAACCCCATGAGGGCTTTCTTT.

V usage is TRBV27 and J usage is TRBJ1-2; perhaps TRBD1 as D (5 bases). V was shortened by 0 bases and J by 3 bases, with 11 bases between the two germline ends. This CDR3 comprises 15 residues. CDR1 MNHEY and CDR2 SMNVEV come from the germline V gene (reference sequence). DNA for the CDR3: TGTGCCAGCAGTTTATCCTGGGGGATCGACTATGGCTACACCTTC. Translated, it gives CASSLSWGIDYGYTF.

V usage is TRBV7-8 and J usage is TRBJ2-1, with D uncertain. Germline-derived CDR1 and CDR2 are SGHVS and FQNEAQ. This CDR3 has 14 amino acids. Trimming pared 5 bases from V and 0 bases from J, leaving 8 bases between. CDR3 sequence: CASSQESSYNEQFF. CDR3 nucleotides: TGTGCCAGCAGCCAAGAAAGCTCCTACAATGAGCAGTTCTTC.

The chain is built from TRBV6-1 and TRBJ1-4; 7 bases are a match to TRBD1. J gave up 8 bases and V 2 bases, and 8 bases lay outside the gene matches. The length of the CDR3 is 15 residues. Germline V gene lookup returns CDR1 MNHNS and CDR2 SASEGT. The CDR3 DNA reads as TGTGCCAGCAGTGAATCTACGACAGGGTGGGAAAAACTGTTTTTT. Protein product: CASSESTTGWEKLFF.

Comments on this clone: Distinct nucleotide sequences in the sample also encode this CDR3. CDR3 in DNA: TGTGCCAGCTCTCCTGCCTACGAGCAGTACTTC. This sequence encodes CASSPAYEQYF. This chain joins TRBV18 and TRBJ2-7, with D uncertain. Germline loops: CDR1 KGHSH, CDR2 LQKENI. Trimming took off 6 bases at V and 2 bases at J, with 5 bases between the two ends. The CDR3 spans 11 residues.

The V call is TRBV29-1, the J call TRBJ2-7; D is tentatively TRBD1 or TRBD2 (5 bases each). V was clipped by 6 bases and J by 3 bases, with 21 bases between them. CDR3 length: 15 residues. Germline-derived CDR1 and CDR2 are SQVTM and ANQGSEA. As DNA, the CDR3 is TGCAGCGTGGGGCCGTTTTCGGGGCAGGGCTACGAGCAGTACTTC. Its protein product is CSVGPFSGQGYEQYF.